This T cell receptor (beta chain) was identified in a study of CD8 T cells in ankylosing spondylitis. V was clipped by 0 bases and J by 15 bases; unmatched bases: 8. The CDR3 is 14 amino acids. Looked up from germline, CDR1 is SGHRS and CDR2 is YFSETQ. Study observations and caveats: Disease-linked clones were reportedly significantly enriched in matched ankylosing spondylitis synovial fluid.

MiXCR, run by TCRdb on the 5' RACE reads, gives a single entry per CDR3 protein. This sample carries some 120,000 distinct CDR3 sequences, over 6% of them seen once, and the ten largest clones take more than 9%. This clonotype was seen many times. Antigen specificity is unknown. This TCR was sampled from a male donor with ankylosing spondylitis or in good health (not recorded which). The sequencing sample was made of blood, either unsorted or a sorted T cell fraction (not recorded which). The chain is built from TRBV5-1 and TRBJ2-1, with 11 bases aligning to TRBD2. The CDR3: CASSLVGLADLAFF. The CDR3 DNA reads as TGCGCCAGCAGCTTGGTGGGACTAGCGGATCTGGCGTTCTTC.